This note documents a single T cell receptor (beta chain) sequence. The CDR3 is made up of 15 amino acids. Per the authors' pipeline: Amplification of reference gene primers was used by the study to estimate nucleated cell counts. Clones were sequenced by immunoSEQ multiplex PCR, and TCRdb holds only the in-frame ones, with some missing. V and J calls and clone size come straight from that table; D and trimming were deduced from the DNA. The table includes 45,000 to 55,000 clones, approximately 89% detected once. The data originate from a study of blood T cell repertoires in COVID-19. Study information: Sites in the United States, Italy and Spain provided acute and convalescent COVID-19 samples. Nucleic acid was either cDNA or gDNA, and it came from T cells, B-cell-depleted T cells, or PBMCs.

The sequence was obtained from a human donor in a cohort sampled during active COVID-19. The sequenced sample consisted of peripheral blood. This rearrangement joins TRBV21-1 to TRBJ1-2; the listed D gene, TRBD1, was not tested against the DNA. TRBV21-1 is a pseudogene. The CDR3 DNA is TGTGCCAGCAGCAAATTAGGAGGGGGCCACGGCGGCTACACCTTC. This translates into CASSKLGGGHGGYTF.